This section outlines one T cell receptor (beta chain) sequence together with its context. This clone was observed a handful of times. Which antigen it targets is not known. Base qualities are missing; no much larger clone stands one base away. The entry originates in a study of cytomegalovirus exposure and HLA in healthy donors (dated by TCRdb to 2016 to 2017). A note on the overall study: An earlier analysis of about 530 of the donors reported about 280 Gb of sequence data and 100 million to 120 million unique TCR beta sequences obtained from about 200 million T cells. HLA typing included class I and class II loci at four-digit resolution. Alongside the repertoire data, information on donor age, sex, ethnicity and CMV serostatus was compiled. The study profiled the T cell repertoires of hundreds of subjects by immunosequencing and related them to cytomegalovirus serostatus. To predict cytomegalovirus infection status, the study brought together high-throughput TCR immunosequencing, statistical association of individual TCRs with disease status, and machine learning. Roughly five DR-DQ haplotypes were handled as single units for association and clustering, since linkage in the cohort was strong. Of the 300 to 450 genotyped donors, about 80% fell in the genetic ancestry cluster associated with self-reported Caucasian donors. The aim of the study was to test whether cataloging public T cell receptors could identify signatures of past pathogen exposure. Among a few hundred genotyped donors of the cohort, an average of around 240,000 unique TCR beta nucleotide sequences were sequenced per donor, roughly 20% of them non-productive. A later analysis re-analyzed previously published TCR beta repertoires from roughly 690 donors and added high-resolution HLA genotyping to study TCR occurrence patterns. An earlier analysis of several hundred of the donors applied high-throughput TCR beta sequencing to assess whether each TCR beta V gene segment acted as functional or pseudogenic. A later genetic analysis used genome-wide SNP genotypes for about 65% of the roughly 700 donors, treating that subset as a discovery cohort. Typing coverage differed by locus: A, B, C, DRB1 and DQB1 were typed in roughly 620-640 donors, DQA1 in approximately 520, DPA1 in around 600, and DPB1 in 472. Every repertoire in the discovery cohort had been generated on one and the same sequencing platform. Rather than using new phenotypic data, the later analysis identified candidate immune exposures from TCR beta sequences and from how often those sequences occurred across donors. Besides the first cohort of roughly 640 subjects, a separate validation cohort made up of 120 different subjects was used. An early release covering about 600 HLA-typed donors comprised approximately 300 gigabases of sequencing data and around 80 million unique TCR sequences.

Library prep was done by the immunoSEQ multiplex PCR assay. A mixture of 60 forward primers for TCR Vbeta segments and 13 reverse primers for TCR Jbeta segments was used in the multiplex PCR. A multiplex PCR assay on genomic DNA amplified the CDR3 region of rearranged TCR beta genes. Amplified TCR beta libraries were sequenced as 87-base-pair reads on the Illumina HiSeq System. The original methods were these. A later analysis tallied around 82 million unique TCR beta chains across the 640 or so repertoires, and about 10 million of those chains were shared by two or more donors. Raw reads were error-corrected and collapsed into unique sequences by a nearest-neighbor algorithm in which closely related sequences were merged to remove PCR and sequencing errors. CDR3 sequences were aligned to IMGT reference sequences to assign V, D and J gene segments. Each retained sequence needed at least a six-nucleotide match to both a V gene segment and a J gene segment. A rearrangement counted as productive if the CDR3 had no stop codons and remained in frame with V and J, and every other rearrangement counted as non-productive. CDR3 was defined by IMGT convention, running from the second conserved V-encoded cysteine to the conserved J-encoded phenylalanine. In an earlier analysis of 587 of the donors, sequences lacking an unambiguous match to a single V gene segment were excluded. In an earlier analysis of about 590 of the donors, a V segment was called functional when productive rearrangements were above 56.7%, and segregating when the standard deviation between donors exceeded 5%. A statistical classification framework was developed to diagnose cytomegalovirus status using the catalog of TCR beta chain sequences. In a later analysis, TCR nucleotide sequences were compared against IMGT/GENE-DB human TR gene sequences so that V and J genes could be assigned. A later analysis assigned CDR3 sequences and most-parsimonious VDJ recombination scenarios with the TCRdist pipeline. In a later analysis, each TCR beta chain was defined by its CDR3 amino acid sequence together with its V-gene family, and reads without a unique V-gene family were excluded. In a later analysis, fewer than 600 highly shared, low-generation-probability nucleotide sequences were removed to address suspected cross-contamination and a sequencing artifact. For each public chain, a later analysis derived a clonal expansion index from normalized ranks of inferred template counts within each repertoire. A later analysis computed generation probabilities with a VDJ recombination model fitted to out-of-frame rearrangements, and checked the results against IGoR. In a later analysis, hypergeometric tests were used to score TCR-TCR, TCR-HLA and TCR-CMV co-occurrence, with a repertoire-size bias correction applied to TCR pairs. In a later analysis, false discovery rates were estimated by permuting HLA or CMV assignments 20 times. In a later analysis, co-occurring TCRs were grouped using DBSCAN, with TCRdist sequence similarity added in when clustering inside HLA-allele-positive subsets. Co-occurrence clustering excluded repertoires with fewer than 30,000 or more than 120,000 public chains, plus five with anomalous nucleotide sharing. In TCRdb, the immuneACCESS table is reduced to in-frame sequences with V and J assigned. These tables do not hold every clone; where another copy was compared, an unresolved V gene accounts for under half, and the others remain unexplained. The V and J calls and clone size were taken over from that table, and D and trimming were inferred from the DNA. Here the sample has approximately 180,000 clones; around four fifths occur a single time. The top ten constitute roughly 1.1% of the sample.

Broad study findings and their caveats: Most TCR sequences were seen in very few donors, while some public TCRs were found in many individuals. Cytomegalovirus status was reported to be diagnosed by the classifier with high specificity and sensitivity in both the original and validation cohorts. A later genetic analysis associated a missense DCLRE1C variant with V-gene and J-gene trimming of TCR beta chains, and an independent cohort replicated the association. A later analysis found that most CMV-associated TCR beta chains appeared HLA-restricted, with HLA associations seemingly driven largely by CMV exposure. At a false discovery rate of 0.05, a later analysis linked some 17,000 TCR beta sequences to specific HLA alleles. A total of 150 to 200 TCR beta chains were listed by the study as associated with cytomegalovirus. In an earlier analysis of around 600 of the donors, most TCR beta V segments were observed in productive rearrangements about 90% or about 30% of the time, broadly matching IMGT annotations. Several of the top co-occurrence clusters appeared to be linked to parvovirus B19, influenza, CMV and Epstein-Barr virus, according to a later analysis. For the cohort, immune exposure information was limited to CMV serostatus. Compared with the approximately 710-donor mean, donors in an Asian-associated ancestry cluster had fewer N-insertions in productive TCRs, according to a later genetic analysis. Correlated functional status among segregating V segments might reflect linkage disequilibrium, but an unknown experimental factor could not be ruled out. In a later analysis, the rate of TCR association differed among HLA loci, with DRB1 alleles having the most associated TCRs and HLA-C alleles having the fewest. Because HLA typing was missing for some donors at each locus, association tests included only the typed subset. When HLA alleles, especially DR and DQ, strongly co-occurred, TCR associations were difficult to assign to individual alleles. Compared with equally common non-associated chains, HLA-associated TCR beta chains in a later analysis were more clonally expanded and had lower generation probabilities. The sequencing pipeline was judged likely to have produced a cluster of highly shared sequence variants as a technical artifact. About 17 rarely observed V segments, including chromosome 9 orphons, were excluded from the earlier analysis of some 590 of the donors because counts were too low. A further reported finding was that TCR beta sequences accurately predicted the HLA-A and HLA-B alleles for most subjects in the first cohort. Presence/absence analyses assumed roughly uniform sequencing depth across donors, an assumption that may not hold. It was suggested by the authors that the approach could potentially be generalized to other disease states and immunological phenotypes. In this cohort, only TCR beta chains were sequenced, and detectable features were limited by the absence of alpha or paired-chain data. In vitro tests confirmed that three of the cytomegalovirus-associated TCR beta chains recognize cytomegalovirus antigens.

In total, about 650 healthy bone marrow donors made up the cohort. All cohort members were sampled while nominally healthy, although unrecorded immune exposures were likely present. The donor was CMV seronegative and was included in the group of about 350 seronegative cohort members. A peripheral blood sample was collected from each donor, and TCR beta sequencing was performed on peripheral blood mononuclear cells. The Qiagen DNeasy Blood Extraction Kit was used to extract genomic DNA from the blood cell samples. The sample comprised PBMCs. The TCR comes from a woman between 35 and 50 years old in good health and CMV-seronegative.

This receptor carries the CDR3 CASSASTVNTEAFF. In nucleotides, the sequence is TGTGCCAGCAGTGCCTCGACAGTGAACACTGAAGCTTTCTTT. The rearranged segments are TRBV27 and TRBJ1-1; TRBD1 is possibly the D segment (5 matching bases). The germline V gene (reference sequence) supplies CDR1 MNHEY and CDR2 SMNVEV. The CDR3 sequence holds 14 residues, the cysteine and phenylalanine included. Just the 42-base CDR3 DNA is kept, in frame starting at base 1. The trim is 5 bases for V and 0 bases for J, with a gap of 10 bases between the germline ends.